This T cell receptor beta chain was sequenced for a study of CD8 T cells in Susac syndrome. The CDR3 has 14 residues. Trimming took 6 bases from V and 5 from J, leaving 14 bases between them. Germline V gives CDR1 MNHEY, CDR2 SVGEGT. An input of 0.5 to 1 ug of RNA was subjected to reverse transcription using random hexamers. Using its own MiXCR run on the immunoSEQ multiplex PCR reads, TCRdb lists one record per CDR3 protein. This table has 77,000 or so distinct CDR3 sequences, approximately 95% appearing once. J is TRBJ1-5 and V is TRBV6-2 or TRBV6-3; unclear D gene. The receptor comes from a human donor with multiple sclerosis. The sample was CD8+ T cells from PBMCs. The CDR3, as DNA: TGTGCCAGCAGAAGACTAATGGAAGATCAGCCCCAGCATTTT. Protein sequence: CASRRLMEDQPQHF.